This TCR beta chain was sequenced for a study of blood T cell repertoires in COVID-19. Study-wide background: PBMCs, B-cell-depleted T cells, or T cells were the source of the cDNA or gDNA that made up the material.

Original methodology: Estimates of nucleated cell counts were drawn from the amplification of reference gene primers. Here immunoSEQ multiplex PCR was the method, and the copy in TCRdb shows in-frame clones only, minus some. The D gene and trimming were derived from the DNA, and the V and J assignments and clone size from that table. This table holds about 120,000 clones, roughly nine tenths found once. Per the germline V gene, CDR1 is SSHAT and CDR2 is FNYEAQ (reference sequence). CDR3 size: 15 residues. As to this clone: A junction boundary mismatches the germline segment, possibly from a read error.

The rearrangement joins TRBV7-7 to TRBJ2-7; 9 bases are a match to TRBD1. Sequencing was carried out using peripheral blood. The clonotype comes from a man aged 70 or older with active or convalescent COVID-19. The CDR3 reads CASSPSPGQGGEQYF. The CDR3 region has the DNA TGTGCTAGCAGCCCCTCACCGGGACAGGGAGGTGAGCAGTACTTC.